The 25 T cell receptor beta chains below were found in one sample sequenced in a study of blood T cell repertoires in COVID-19 (dated by TCRdb to 2020 to 2022). The library was made by the immunoSEQ multiplex PCR assay. The immuneACCESS repertoire file appears here via TCRdb, limited to in-frame rearrangements. These files lack a portion of the clones; in checked studies, under half of the deficit traces to unresolved V genes, and the cause of the others is not known. This sample gives 250,000 or so clones in total; approximately 88% of them show up just once. 6.3% of the sample is in the top ten clones. Material: peripheral blood. Source of these receptors: a woman aged 25 to 45 with COVID-19, enrolled during active disease.

This chain joins TRBV5-4 and TRBJ2-5, with D perhaps TRBD2 (6 bases). From germline, CDR1 is SGHNT and CDR2 YYREEE (reference sequence). V shed 0 bases and J shed 4 bases, with 7 bases lying between them. The CDR3 has 13 amino acids. The CDR3 spells CASSLVGGETQYF. CDR3 DNA sequence: TGTGCCAGCAGCTTGGTGGGGGGAGAGACCCAGTACTTC.

J is TRBJ1-1 and V is TRBV9; D perhaps matches TRBD1 (6 bases). Looked up from germline, CDR1 is SGDLS and CDR2 is YYNGEE. The CDR3 is 19 amino acids. Deletions cut 3 bases from V and 5 bases from J, with 29 bases between. Here the CDR3 DNA reads TGTGCCAGCAGCGAAGGACAGCGACCTATACTCCACTCGGAGACTGAAGCTTTCTTT. The encoded protein is CASSEGQRPILHSETEAFF.

The CDR3 sequence is CASSQGQEGGQFF. The CDR3 DNA sequence: TGCGCCAGCAGCCAAGGCCAGGAGGGCGGGCAGTTCTTC. The V call is TRBV4-1, the J call TRBJ2-1; TRBD2 might be the D (6 bases). Trimming removed 1 base at V and 12 bases at J, with 13 bases between. The length of the CDR3 is 13 residues. Germline CDR1 is MGHRA and CDR2 is YSYEKL.

This chain uses TRBV7-9 with TRBJ2-7; TRBD1 agrees at 10 bases. This CDR3 spans 12 amino acids. Germline V CDR1 and CDR2: SEHNR, FQNEAQ (reference sequence). The CDR3 here is CASSLEGQGLCV. CDR3 nucleotides: TGTGCCAGCAGCTTAGAGGGACAGGGGCTTTGCGTC.

V usage is TRBV7-6 and J usage is TRBJ1-2; a weak D match, TRBD1 (6 bases). The germline V gene has CDR1 SGHVS and CDR2 FNYEAQ. V lost 1 base and J 2 bases, leaving 14 bases between the germline ends. This CDR3 comprises 16 residues. The CDR3 reads CASSLVARGENYGYTF. The CDR3 coding sequence is TGTGCCAGCAGCTTAGTTGCCAGGGGAGAGAACTATGGCTACACCTTC.

The chain couples TRBV2 to TRBJ2-5; TRBD2 is a possible D gene (7 bases). V dropped 7 bases and J dropped 5 bases, with 14 bases sitting between them. The CDR3 has 13 residues. Germline CDR1 and CDR2: SNHLY and FYNNEI. The chain's CDR3 is CASIGRGTETQYF. The CDR3 DNA follows: TGTGCCAGCATAGGGAGGGGGACGGAGACCCAGTACTTC.

This clone was seen a single time. V and J are TRBV5-3 and TRBJ2-4; D perhaps matches TRBD2 (6 bases). TRBV5-3 is designated an ORF whose function remains uncertain. The CDR3 length is 16 residues. V gave up 7 bases and J gave up 9 bases, with 26 bases separating them. CDR3 residues: CARRVGCGIFGAIQYF. The CDR3 nucleotides are TGTGCCAGACGTGTCGGATGCGGGATCTTTGGCGCCATTCAGTACTTC.

This chain connects TRBV5-1 to TRBJ1-6, with unresolved D. The length of the CDR3 is 15 residues. The V end lost 0 bases, the J end lost 8 bases, and 12 bases lay between the germline ends. CDR1 is SGHRS and CDR2 is YFSETQ in the germline V gene. CDR3 in amino acids: CASSLAGDRYSPLHF. CDR3 bases: TGCGCCAGCAGCTTGGCCGGGGATCGTTATTCACCCCTCCACTTT.

J is TRBJ1-6 and V is TRBV7-8; D gene uncertain. The CDR3 spans 15 residues. V lost 4 bases, J lost 8 bases, and 15 bases lay in between. Germline V gives CDR1 SGHVS, CDR2 FQNEAQ. CDR3 DNA: TGTGCCAGCAGCTCGCGGGCGGACGCATATTCACCCCTCCACTTT. Amino acids: CASSSRADAYSPLHF.

Concerning this clone itself: The same CDR3 can be traced to other DNA sequences in this sample. V is TRBV29-1 and J is TRBJ2-1; D might be TRBD1 (5 bases). The CDR3 sequence is 13 residues long. The V gene lost 3 bases and the J gene lost 3 bases, with 9 bases spanning the gap. In germline, CDR1 is SQVTM, CDR2 ANQGSEA. CDR3 residues: CSVELTDYNEQFF. CDR3 DNA: TGCAGCGTTGAGTTGACAGACTACAATGAGCAGTTCTTC.

V gene TRBV7-2 combines with J gene TRBJ2-7; 11 bases fit TRBD2. Trimming took 4 bases from V and 4 from J; bases not matched to a gene: 3. Germline-derived CDR1 and CDR2 are SGHTA and FQGNSA. The CDR3 sequence is 14 residues long. Here the CDR3 DNA reads TGTGCCAGCAGCTATAGCGGGGGGGCGTACGAGCAGTACTTC. This translates into CASSYSGGAYEQYF. Full variable domain (outside the CDR3, taken from reference TRBV7-2 and TRBJ2-7): GAGVSQSPSNKVTEKGKDVELRCDPISGHTALYWYRQSLGQGLEFLIYFQGNSAPDKSGLPSDRFSAERTGGSVSTLTIQRTQQEDSAVYLCASSYSGGAYEQYFGPGTRLTVT.

The rearrangement links TRBV6-2 or TRBV6-3 to TRBJ1-4; TRBD1 matches 9 bases. Germline-derived CDR1 and CDR2 are MNHEY and SVGEGT. The trim removed 6 bases at V and 7 bases at J, leaving 6 bases unmatched. The CDR3 runs 14 residues. The CDR3 coding sequence is TGTGCCAGCAGCCTCGGACAGGGGCGTGAAAAACTGTTTTTT. This encodes CASSLGQGREKLFF.

This clone was detected only once. The chain recombines TRBV9 with TRBJ1-1, with D unclear. This CDR3 has 13 amino acids. The V end lost 2 bases, the J end lost 1 base, and 6 bases lay between the germline ends. In germline, CDR1 is SGDLS, CDR2 YYNGEE. The CDR3 sequence is CASSVGPNTEAFF. The CDR3 DNA reads as TGTGCCAGCAGCGTGGGCCCGAACACTGAAGCTTTCTTT.

This chain joins TRBV10-3 and TRBJ1-2; 8 nucleotides align to TRBD1. This CDR3 region has 16 residues. Losses at the gene ends were 0 bases for V and 4 bases for J; bases not matched to a gene: 7. CDR1 and CDR2 (germline): ENHRY, SYGVKD. CDR3 protein: CAISESGITGGYGYTF. The CDR3 nucleotides are TGTGCCATCAGTGAGTCGGGAATAACAGGGGGCTATGGCTACACCTTC.

The chain couples TRBV5-8 to TRBJ2-3, with 10 bases that match TRBD1. The CDR3 length is 16 residues. Germline V CDR1 and CDR2: SGHTS, YDEGEE. Trimming took 2 bases from V and 4 from J; bases not matched to a gene: 7. Here the CDR3 reads CASSLGRQGAADTQYF. CDR3 nucleotides: TGTGCCAGCAGCTTAGGGCGACAGGGGGCGGCAGATACGCAGTATTTT. The variable domain in full, with the rest retrieved from reference TRBV5-8 and TRBJ2-3, is EAGVTQSPTHLIKTRGQQATLRCSPISGHTSVYWYQQALGLGLQFLLWYDEGEERNRGNFPPRFSGRQFPNYSSELNVNALELEDSALYLCASSLGRQGAADTQYFGPGTRLTVL.

This clone was counted between two and nine times. The chain joins TRBV14 to TRBJ2-7; a weak D match, TRBD2 (5 bases). Germline V lookup: CDR1 SGHDN, CDR2 FVKESK. The CDR3 sequence is 13 residues long. The V gene lost 1 base and the J gene lost 6 bases, with 10 bases spanning the gap. CDR3 nucleotides: TGTGCCAGCAGCCAAGGGACTGCGCCCGAGCAGTACGTC. Translated: CASSQGTAPEQYV.

The chain employs TRBV11-2 and TRBJ2-1, with TRBD2 identical over 8 bases. This CDR3 is built from 16 residues. The germline V gene has CDR1 SGHAT and CDR2 FQNNGV. The V gene end was trimmed by 4 bases and the J gene end by 8 bases; junction bases not matched to a gene: 13. CDR3 amino acids: CASSWVGSGSRYEQFF. As DNA, the CDR3 is TGTGCCAGCAGCTGGGTTGGGAGCGGGAGTAGGTATGAGCAGTTCTTC.

The chain uses TRBV12-3 or TRBV12-4 and TRBJ1-2; no clear D gene. Trimming pared 5 bases from V and 14 bases from J, leaving 9 bases between. CDR3 size: 9 residues. This CDR3 reads CASSPPQTF. CDR3 nucleotides: TGTGCCAGCAGTCCTCCCCAGACCTTC.

For the CDR3, the DNA is TGTGCCAGCAGTCTGGACAGGGGGCGAGGCACTGAAGCTTTCTTT. This gives the protein CASSLDRGRGTEAFF. The V and J genes are TRBV28 and TRBJ1-1; 11 bases line up with TRBD1. The CDR3 has 15 amino acids. J was trimmed by 4 bases and V by 5 bases; bases with no gene match: 6. CDR1 is MDHEN, CDR2 SYDVKM, per germline.

In regard to this clone: At the DNA level, this CDR3 is encoded by other sequences in the same sample as well. The rearrangement joins TRBV12-3 or TRBV12-4 to TRBJ2-4, with unresolved D. The CDR3 has 13 amino acids. The V end lost 3 bases, the J end lost 3 bases, and 6 bases lay between the germline ends. CDR3: CASSFGGKNIQYF. Here the CDR3 DNA reads TGTGCCAGCAGTTTCGGCGGCAAAAACATTCAGTACTTC.

The V and J genes are TRBV6-1 and TRBJ2-3; 9 nucleotides match TRBD2. Trimming removed 1 base from V and 0 bases from J; junction bases left unmatched: 11. There are 19 residues in the CDR3. Germline assignment: CDR1 MNHNS and CDR2 SASEGT. The CDR3 DNA is TGTGCCAGCAGTGAAGACGGGCGGGAGGGCCTCCCTAGCACAGATACGCAGTATTTT. Its translation is CASSEDGREGLPSTDTQYF.

The chain is built from TRBV2 and TRBJ1-4, with a weak D call TRBD1 (5 bases). The CDR3 has 14 residues. Germline CDR1 reads SNHLY; CDR2 reads FYNNEI. The V gene lost 2 bases and the J gene lost 8 bases, with 12 bases spanning the gap. DNA for the CDR3: TGTGCCAGCAGTGAATGGGGGGGAGGAGAAAAACTGTTTTTT. Translation gives CASSEWGGGEKLFF.

The rearrangement uses TRBV5-1 and TRBJ2-5; TRBD2 matches 9 bases. J lost 0 bases, V lost 1 base, and 1 base had no gene match. The CDR3 is 15 amino acids. Germline lookup yields CDR1 SGHRS and CDR2 YFSETQ. As DNA, the CDR3 is TGCGCCAGCAGCTTGACTAGCGGGTACCAAGAGACCCAGTACTTC. It specifies CASSLTSGYQETQYF. Full variable domain (remainder filled in from reference TRBV5-1 and TRBJ2-5): KAGVTQTPRYLIKTRGQQVTLSCSPISGHRSVSWYQQTPGQGLQFLFEYFSETQRNKGNFPGRFSGRQFSNSRSEMNVSTLELGDSALYLCASSLTSGYQETQYFGPGTRLLVL.

On this clone: Other DNA sequences in this specimen translate into the identical CDR3. The V gene is TRBV19, the J gene TRBJ1-1; possible D gene TRBD1, 5 bases. This CDR3 is built from 14 residues. Germline values: CDR1 LNHDA, CDR2 SQIVND (reference sequence). V lost 2 bases to trimming and J lost 1 base, with 8 bases between them. CDR3 sequence: CASSIRQGNTEAFF. The CDR3 DNA reads as TGTGCCAGTAGTATACGCCAGGGGAACACTGAAGCTTTCTTT.

In DNA, the CDR3 is TGTGCCAGCAGCATACTAGCGGGGGGATCCTACAATGAGCAGTTCTTC. This translates into CASSILAGGSYNEQFF. The rearrangement joins TRBV11-2 to TRBJ2-1, with TRBD2 matching over 12 bases. The CDR3 sequence is 16 residues long. J gave up 1 base and V 5 bases, and 3 bases lay outside the gene matches. Germline CDR1 is SGHAT and CDR2 is FQNNGV.